Following are 17 T cell receptor beta chains from one sample sequenced in a study of shared T cell receptors in the human thymus. Repertoires were generated with immunoSEQ multiplex PCR, while TCRdb's copy carries only in-frame clones and drops some. The data hold about 710,000 clones, with more than 75% observed a single time. The sample was also reused in another study, on human thymus T cells.

The sequenced sample consisted of thymocytes. These receptors were collected from a boy in the first two years of life with a congenital heart defect.

This chain uses TRBV9 with TRBJ2-7; D is perhaps TRBD2 (7 bases). V was pared by 3 bases and J by 0 bases, with 10 bases between. CDR1 is SGDLS, CDR2 YYNGEE, per germline. The CDR3 is 14 residues long. CDR3 coding DNA: TGTGCCAGCAGCGGACGGGGGGCCTCCTACGAGCAGTACTTC. Protein product: CASSGRGASYEQYF.

This rearrangement joins TRBV5-4 to TRBJ1-2, with no clear D. The CDR3 loop spans 17 amino acids. The V end was cut by 4 bases, the J end by 4 bases, with 23 bases between. Germline loops: CDR1 SGHNT, CDR2 YYREEE (reference sequence). The CDR3 loop is CASSTDETHTLLYGYTF. The CDR3 region has the DNA TGTGCCAGCAGCACCGACGAGACTCACACGCTCCTCTATGGCTACACCTTC.

The chain carries TRBV19 and TRBJ2-1; 10 bases align to TRBD1. The ends lost 4 bases at V and 12 bases at J; junction bases unmatched: 9. This CDR3 contains 14 residues. The V gene's germline CDR1 is LNHDA and CDR2 SQIVND (reference sequence). The CDR3 DNA reads TGTGCCAGTAGTAGACCGACAGGGGGCATGGGGCAGTTCTTC. Translation gives CASSRPTGGMGQFF.

The chain is built from TRBV5-6 and TRBJ2-4, with 8 bases matching TRBD1. The germline V gene encodes CDR1 SGHDT and CDR2 YYEEEE. CDR3 length: 16 amino acids. V lost 3 bases and J lost 0; bases outside the gene matches: 5. CDR3 DNA: TGTGCCAGCAGCTCGACAGGGGATCTAGCCAAAAACATTCAGTACTTC. Protein product: CASSSTGDLAKNIQYF.

The rearrangement uses TRBV6-1 and TRBJ2-7, with D perhaps TRBD2 (5 bases). This CDR3 region has 14 residues. Trimming pared 7 bases from V and 7 bases from J, leaving 20 bases between. CDR1 is MNHNS, CDR2 SASEGT, per germline. CDR3 residues: CASTPTTGYSEQYF. The CDR3 DNA is TGTGCCAGCACCCCAACGACGGGGTACTCTGAGCAGTACTTC.

The chain has TRBV2 and TRBJ1-2; D remains ambiguous. V dropped 2 bases and J dropped 4 bases, with 20 bases sitting between them. The germline gives CDR1 SNHLY, CDR2 FYNNEI. There are 17 residues in the CDR3. CDR3 loop: CASSEPPRKRSSYGYTF. The CDR3, as DNA: TGTGCCAGCAGTGAACCTCCCCGGAAGCGGTCCTCCTATGGCTACACCTTC.

The rearrangement links TRBV19 to TRBJ1-1; 9 nucleotides match TRBD1. CDR3 length equals 15 residues. Germline CDR1 is LNHDA and CDR2 is SQIVND (reference sequence). V shed 5 bases and J 4 bases; nucleotides not matched to a gene: 8. The CDR3 reads CASSSRTGAFTEAFF. CDR3 sequence (DNA): TGTGCCAGTAGTTCCCGGACAGGGGCGTTCACTGAAGCTTTCTTT.

This clone was observed a single time. The chain carries TRBV6-5 and TRBJ1-2; D might be TRBD1 (5 bases). V lost 2 bases to trimming and J lost 5 bases, with 18 bases between them. Germline V lookup: CDR1 MNHEY, CDR2 SVGAGI. The CDR3 consists of 16 residues. CDR3 residues: CASSYTEGTGFYGYTF. In nucleotides, the CDR3 is TGTGCCAGCAGTTACACAGAAGGAACAGGATTTTATGGCTACACCTTC.

J is TRBJ1-2 and V is TRBV4-1, with 7 bases aligning to TRBD1. Germline CDR1 MGHRA, CDR2 YSYEKL. V was pared by 4 bases and J by 8 bases, with 7 bases of the junction left unmatched. The CDR3 sequence is 13 residues long. The CDR3 reads CASSRAQGNGYTF. CDR3 in DNA: TGCGCCAGCAGCCGGGCACAGGGGAACGGCTACACCTTC.

The CDR3 DNA sequence: TGTGCCAGCAGCTTAGTAACTAGCGGGACGGGCAATGAGCAGTTCTTC. Translated: CASSLVTSGTGNEQFF. The V and J genes are TRBV7-8 and TRBJ2-1, with 10 nucleotides matching TRBD2. CDR1 is SGHVS, CDR2 FQNEAQ, per germline. The ends lost 1 base at V and 6 bases at J; junction bases unmatched: 6. This CDR3 contains 16 residues.

The chain combines TRBV28 with TRBJ1-1; TRBD1 matches 7 bases. The J segment lost 2 bases and the V segment lost 5 bases, leaving 8 bases of the junction unmatched. The CDR3 covers 15 residues. The germline V gene encodes CDR1 MDHEN and CDR2 SYDVKM. In nucleotides, the CDR3 is TGTGCCAGCAGTCCCCTAGACAGGGAAAACACTGAAGCTTTCTTT. Translating gives CASSPLDRENTEAFF.

V usage is TRBV6-1 and J usage is TRBJ2-2; the match to TRBD1 covers 9 bases. V shed 11 bases and J 7 bases; nucleotides not matched to a gene: 11. Germline-derived CDR1 and CDR2 are MNHNS and SASEGT. This CDR3 is built from 14 residues. The CDR3 region has the DNA TGTGCCGAGATCACAGGGGGCTTGGGCGGGGAGCTGTTTTTT. It is translated as CAEITGGLGGELFF.

V and J are TRBV27 and TRBJ2-1; 11 bases are shared with TRBD1. The CDR3 covers 15 residues. V shed 4 bases and J 8 bases; nucleotides not matched to a gene: 7. Looked up from germline, CDR1 is MNHEY and CDR2 is SMNVEV (reference sequence). CDR3 residues: CASSYRTGGLDEQFF. CDR3 nucleotide sequence: TGTGCCAGCAGTTACCGGACAGGGGGCTTGGATGAGCAGTTCTTC.

The chain couples TRBV15 to TRBJ2-5; TRBD1 agrees at 7 bases. From germline, CDR1 is LNHNV and CDR2 YYDKDF (reference sequence). After removal of 2 bases from V and 2 bases from J, the junction contained 2 bases not matched to a gene. This CDR3 region has 14 residues. The CDR3 DNA reads as TGTGCCACCAGCAGACGGGACAGACAAGAGACCCAGTACTTC. This gives the protein CATSRRDRQETQYF.

The chain combines TRBV5-8 with TRBJ2-3, with 9 bases matching TRBD2. The CDR3 covers 18 residues. CDR1 is SGHTS and CDR2 is YDEGEE in the germline V gene. After removal of 4 bases from V and 2 bases from J, the junction contained 14 bases not matched to a gene. CDR3 coding DNA: TGTGCCAGCAGCCAGGTTAGCGGGAGAGGGTCCACCACAGATACGCAGTATTTT. It encodes CASSQVSGRGSTTDTQYF.

The chain has TRBV28 and TRBJ2-7; 8 nucleotides agree with TRBD1. J was trimmed by 7 bases and V by 5 bases; bases with no gene match: 13. The CDR3 runs to 15 residues. Germline CDR1 MDHEN, CDR2 SYDVKM. Written as DNA, the CDR3 is TGTGCCAGCAGTGGGTCGGGGCAGGGGGCCAGGGAGCAGTACTTC. Translation: CASSGSGQGAREQYF.

This clone was seen just once. The CDR3 is CASSAGRVAGALGGNEQFF. The CDR3 nucleotides are TGTGCCAGCAGCGCTGGGCGGGTGGCAGGAGCCCTTGGGGGGAATGAGCAGTTCTTC. The chain employs TRBV9 and TRBJ2-1; a possible D gene is TRBD2 (6 bases). V dropped 3 bases and J dropped 7 bases, with 29 bases sitting between them. CDR1 SGDLS and CDR2 YYNGEE come from the germline V gene. The CDR3 runs 19 residues.